This entry concerns a single TCR beta chain. Its antigen is unidentified. Controls came from buffy coats of healthy blood donors. The method was immunoSEQ multiplex PCR; TCRdb's version includes in-frame clones alone and lacks a portion of them. The top ten hold approximately 2% of the sample, which has tens of thousands of clones, roughly two thirds seen once. This sample was taken from a study of STAT5B mutations in CD4+ large granular lymphocyte leukemia. Whole-study findings and limits: TRBV06-family usage was enriched in top patient clones (8/27) versus controls (2/35). Main leukemic clonotypes were patient-specific, but roughly 23% appeared at low frequency elsewhere.

Per germline, CDR1 SNHLY and CDR2 FYNNEI. This CDR3 is 15 amino acids long. J gave up 2 bases and V 1 base, and 1 base lay outside the gene matches. The clonotype was recovered from a human donor in good health. The material sequenced was CD4+ T cells from blood buffy coats. This chain uses TRBV2 with TRBJ2-3, with TRBD2 identical over 9 bases. CDR3 sequence reads: CASSEGGLATDTQYF. The CDR3 nucleotides are TGTGCCAGCAGTGAAGGGGGACTAGCCACAGATACGCAGTATTTT.